The entry below describes one T cell receptor beta chain. No glioblastoma patient carried an isocitrate dehydrogenase mutation. The sample is drawn from a study of glioma-infiltrating T cells after dendritic cell vaccination. TCRdb keeps only in-frame clones here, not all; method: immunoSEQ multiplex PCR. The sample includes about 73,000 clones, about four fifths seen only once; the top ten take approximately 2.3%. This TCR came from a human donor with glioblastoma. The sample in question was blood, obtained before dendritic cell vaccination.

The CDR3 here is CASSERDRGIEQGGYTF. CDR3 coding DNA: TGTGCCAGCAGTGAACGGGACAGGGGAATCGAGCAGGGTGGCTACACCTTC. The J gene is TRBJ1-2, the V gene TRBV6-1; 10 nucleotides line up with TRBD1. This CDR3 comprises 17 residues. CDR1 is MNHNS and CDR2 is SASEGT in the germline V gene. V was clipped by 2 bases and J by 7 bases; unmatched bases: 13.